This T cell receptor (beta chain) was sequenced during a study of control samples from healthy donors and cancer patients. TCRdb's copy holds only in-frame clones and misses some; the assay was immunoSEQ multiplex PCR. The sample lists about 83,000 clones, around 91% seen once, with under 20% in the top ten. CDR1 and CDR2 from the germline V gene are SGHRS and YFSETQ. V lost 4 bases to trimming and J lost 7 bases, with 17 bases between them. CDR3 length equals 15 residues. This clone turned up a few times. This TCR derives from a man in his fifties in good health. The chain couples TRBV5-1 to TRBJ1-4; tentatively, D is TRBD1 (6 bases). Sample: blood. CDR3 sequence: CASSDIGGMSEKLFF. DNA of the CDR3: TGCGCCAGCAGCGATATAGGGGGGATGAGTGAAAAACTGTTTTTT.